These 19 T cell receptor beta chains share one sample of origin, sequenced in a study of regulatory T cells in long-lasting Graves disease (dated by TCRdb to the early 2020s). Interpreted using the paper, the time point label stands for: newly diagnosed GD, antithyroid drugs for less than 3 months. RNA was extracted from PBMCs in TRIzol for both TCR sequencing and RNA sequencing. Receptor libraries were prepared by multiplex PCR. Sequencing used an Illumina HiSeq 4000. To build TCR beta libraries, CDR3 regions were amplified by Arm-PCR using iRepertoire HTBI primers. TCRdb cleaned the public reads at Q25 with fastp, built clones with MiXCR and kept in-frame beta chains. Entries that share a CDR3 protein sequence are merged under the most common genes and DNA. This sample holds about 530,000 distinct CDR3 sequences; 15% to 20% were observed only once. 20% to 25% of the sample is held by the ten biggest clonotypes.

The same specimen was also included in a second study, on T cells in Graves' hyperthyroidism and ophthalmopathy.

Sample: peripheral blood mononuclear cells (PBMCs), taken at new diagnosis, from a patient treated with antithyroid drugs. The receptors here all came from a woman aged 35 to 60 with Graves disease. Donor details come from another sample of the same person, matched by shared clones.

The V gene is TRBV29-1, the J gene TRBJ1-1; no firm D call. CDR1 and CDR2 (germline): SQVTM, ANQGSEA. The V and J ends lost 4 bases and 0 bases respectively, with 9 bases between them. The CDR3 has 13 residues. The CDR3 nucleotides read TGCAGCGTTGTGCGCAGGCTGAACACTGAAGCTTTCTTT. Translated, it gives CSVVRRLNTEAFF.

The chain employs TRBV7-4 and TRBJ1-2; TRBD1 might be the D (6 bases). Trimming took off 1 base at V and 6 bases at J, with 12 bases between the two ends. The CDR3 length is 14 residues. Germline V gene sequence: CDR1 SGHVT, CDR2 SQSDAQ. The DNA for the CDR3 is TGTGCCAGCAGCTTAGTACGGGGGGGCCATGGCTACACCTTC. It codes for CASSLVRGGHGYTF.

This clonotype was picked up many times. The chain couples TRBV4-1 to TRBJ1-1; TRBD1 matches at 8 bases. The V segment lost 0 bases and the J segment 4 bases; nucleotides outside the gene matches: 4. Germline CDR1 is MGHRA and CDR2 is YSYEKL. This CDR3 is built from 15 residues. The CDR3 sequence is CASSQDRGLTTEAFF. CDR3 sequence (DNA): TGCGCCAGCAGCCAAGACAGGGGGCTGACCACTGAAGCTTTCTTT.

This clonotype has a count of ten or more. The V call is TRBV30, the J call TRBJ1-4, with no clear D. Germline V gene sequence: CDR1 GTSNPN, CDR2 SVGIG (reference sequence). V lost 0 bases and J 8 bases, leaving 7 bases between the germline ends. The CDR3 covers 12 residues. The CDR3 here is CAWSVQGEKLFF. The CDR3 region has the DNA TGTGCCTGGAGTGTACAAGGGGAAAAACTGTTTTTT. Filled out from reference TRBV30 and TRBJ1-4, the complete variable domain reads SQTIHQWPATLVQPVGSPLSLECTVEGTSNPNLYWYRQAAGRGLQLLFYSVGIGQISSEVPQNLSASRPQDRQFILSSKKLLLSDSGFYLCAWSVQGEKLFFGSGTQLSVL.

This clonotype was observed a handful of times. This chain joins TRBV3-1 and TRBJ2-1; the match to TRBD2 covers 14 bases. The junction had 7 bases not matched to a gene; V was cut back by 0 bases and J by 0 bases. The CDR3 is 20 amino acids. The V gene's germline CDR1 is LGHDT and CDR2 YNNKEL (reference sequence). The CDR3 bases are TGTGCCAGCAGCCAAGATTCGGGACTAGCGGGGGCAAGCTCCTACAATGAGCAGTTCTTC. Translating it yields CASSQDSGLAGASSYNEQFF.

The chain combines TRBV3-1 with TRBJ1-4, with D unresolved. CDR1 is LGHDT and CDR2 is YNNKEL in the germline V gene (reference sequence). This CDR3 has 12 residues. With 0 bases removed from V and 11 bases from J, the gap between germline ends came to 7 bases. In DNA, the CDR3 is TGTGCCAGCAGCCAAGAGGGAGGGAAACTGTTTTTT. Translation: CASSQEGGKLFF.

As for this clonotype: This is likely an artifact of a read error, given a far larger clone one base away. The chain is built from TRBV6-1 and TRBJ2-3; D remains ambiguous. CDR1 and CDR2 from the germline V gene are MNHNS and SASEGT. The CDR3 extends over 12 amino acids. CDR3 residues: CASSGDTDTQCF. The CDR3 DNA reads TGTGCCAGCAGTGGCGACACAGATACGCAGTGTTTT.

This clonotype was observed a handful of times. The chain's CDR3 is CASSLGSFRGRNQETQYF. CDR3 DNA sequence: TGTGCCAGCAGCTTAGGGTCTTTCAGGGGGCGGAACCAAGAGACCCAGTACTTC. This chain links TRBV11-2 with TRBJ2-5, with TRBD1 identical over 8 bases. The CDR3 is 18 amino acids. J gave up 0 bases and V 1 base, and 10 bases lay outside the gene matches. Germline V gene lookup returns CDR1 SGHAT and CDR2 FQNNGV.

The chain combines TRBV5-4 with TRBJ2-5; 8 bases align to TRBD1. The V segment lost 5 bases and the J segment 3 bases; nucleotides outside the gene matches: 12. Germline V lookup: CDR1 SGHNT, CDR2 YYREEE (reference sequence). This CDR3 is built from 16 residues. CDR3 nucleotides: TGTGCCAGCAGTTACCCTCAGGGGGCAGAGAAAGAGACCCAGTACTTC. Its protein product is CASSYPQGAEKETQYF. Looking up the rest from reference TRBV5-4 and TRBJ2-5 gives the full variable domain: ETGVTQSPTHLIKTRGQQVTLRCSSQSGHNTVSWYQQALGQGPQFIFQYYREEENGRGNFPPRFSGLQFPNYSSELNVNALELDDSALYLCASSYPQGAEKETQYFGPGTRLLVL.

This clonotype was seen repeatedly, ten times or more. The rearrangement uses TRBV6-1 and TRBJ2-7, with D unresolved. The CDR3 length is 14 residues. Germline V lookup: CDR1 MNHNS, CDR2 SASEGT. V was trimmed by 0 bases and J by 2 bases, leaving 8 bases between them. CDR3 residues: CASSEASGAYEQYF. DNA for the CDR3: TGTGCCAGCAGTGAAGCGTCAGGAGCCTACGAGCAGTACTTC.

This clonotype came up many times. This chain joins TRBV5-1 and TRBJ2-7; tentative D call: TRBD2 (6 bases). Trimming pared 4 bases from V and 4 bases from J, leaving 12 bases between. In germline, CDR1 is SGHRS, CDR2 YFSETQ. The CDR3 sequence is 13 residues long. CDR3 sequence reads: CASSVGLNYEQYF. The CDR3 nucleotides are TGCGCCAGCAGCGTGGGACTCAATTACGAGCAGTACTTC.

This clonotype was picked up a small number of times. The CDR3: CASSYSIRRTLDEKLFF. In nucleotides, the CDR3 is TGTGCCAGCAGTTACTCGATCAGACGGACCCTTGATGAAAAACTGTTTTTT. The rearrangement uses TRBV6-5 and TRBJ1-4, with D hard to call. This CDR3 comprises 17 residues. Germline loops: CDR1 MNHEY, CDR2 SVGAGI. Trimming removed 0 bases from V and 6 bases from J, with 17 bases in between.

This clonotype has at least ten counts. The chain employs TRBV6-1 and TRBJ1-6, with unresolved D. Germline V gene lookup returns CDR1 MNHNS and CDR2 SASEGT. Trimming left V 3 bases short and J 0 bases short, with 6 bases between. The CDR3 length is 15 residues. This CDR3 reads CASSEGISYNSPLHF. CDR3 nucleotides: TGTGCCAGCAGTGAGGGGATCTCCTATAATTCACCCCTCCACTTT.

This clonotype was counted only a few times. V usage is TRBV2 and J usage is TRBJ2-5; D is unclear. The CDR3 runs to 14 residues. Germline-derived CDR1 and CDR2 are SNHLY and FYNNEI. V was clipped by 5 bases and J by 4 bases, with 14 bases between them. The DNA for the CDR3 is TGTGCCAGCAGTCCCCGGGTATTGTTAGAGACCCAGTACTTC. It specifies CASSPRVLLETQYF.

V gene TRBV5-1 combines with J gene TRBJ2-7; 8 bases agree with TRBD1. V gave up 2 bases and J gave up 7 bases; unmatched junction bases: 5. Germline V CDR1 and CDR2: SGHRS, YFSETQ. The CDR3 has 13 residues. CDR3 nucleotides: TGCGCCAGCAGCTTCCCAGGGGGCTTAGAGCAGTACTTC. Translating it yields CASSFPGGLEQYF.

This clonotype was seen at least ten times. The chain has TRBV27 and TRBJ1-1, with 8 bases identical to TRBD1. Losses at the gene ends were 8 bases for V and 10 bases for J; bases not matched to a gene: 18. Germline V gene sequence: CDR1 MNHEY, CDR2 SMNVEV (reference sequence). The CDR3 loop spans 15 amino acids. The CDR3 region has the DNA TGTGCCAGCGGACCGGGACAGGTGATTCTTCGTGGAGCTTTCTTT. Its protein product is CASGPGQVILRGAFF.

In this sample, this clonotype turned up many times. The chain joins TRBV2 to TRBJ1-2; possible D gene TRBD1, 5 bases. The CDR3 loop spans 14 amino acids. Germline CDR1 and CDR2: SNHLY and FYNNEI. V lost 6 bases and J lost 5, with 16 bases in between. For the CDR3, the DNA is TGTGCCAGCAGCGACGACAGCAGCTCATATGGCTACACCTTC. Translation: CASSDDSSSYGYTF.

This clonotype was seen many times. The rearrangement links TRBV12-3 or TRBV12-4 to TRBJ1-2; D remains unclear. This CDR3 region has 14 residues. The germline V and J ends were trimmed by 3 bases and 4 bases, with 12 bases remaining between them. In DNA, the CDR3 is TGTGCCAGCAGTTTCGAAGTCGGCCTCTATGGCTACACCTTC. Amino acids: CASSFEVGLYGYTF.

DNA for the CDR3: TGCAGTGCTCGGACTAGAAATATCAATGAGCAGTTCTTC. Protein: CSARTRNINEQFF. The V and J genes are TRBV20-1 and TRBJ2-1, with 7 nucleotides matching TRBD2. This CDR3 contains 13 residues. Germline V gene sequence: CDR1 DFQATT, CDR2 SNEGSKA (reference sequence). J lost 6 bases, V lost 5 bases, and 7 bases had no gene match.